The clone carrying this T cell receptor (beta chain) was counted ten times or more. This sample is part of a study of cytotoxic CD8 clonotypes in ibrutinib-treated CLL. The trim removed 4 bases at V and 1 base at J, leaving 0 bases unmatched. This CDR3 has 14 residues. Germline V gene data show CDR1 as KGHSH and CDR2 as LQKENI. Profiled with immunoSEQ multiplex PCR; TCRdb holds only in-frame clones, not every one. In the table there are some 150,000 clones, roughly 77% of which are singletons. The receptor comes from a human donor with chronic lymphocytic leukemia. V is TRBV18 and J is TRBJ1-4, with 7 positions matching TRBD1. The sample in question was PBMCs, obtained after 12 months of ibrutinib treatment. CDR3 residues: CASSRTGTNEKLFF. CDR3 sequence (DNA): TGTGCCAGCTCACGGACAGGAACTAATGAAAAACTGTTTTTT.